This TCR beta chain was observed in a study of blood T cell repertoires in COVID-19. Overall study context: The study drew acute and convalescent COVID-19 samples from the United States, Italy and Spain.

Per the study methods: Reference gene primer amplification gave nucleated cell count estimates. Clones were read by immunoSEQ multiplex PCR, and TCRdb kept only the in-frame ones, dropping some. D and trimming come from the DNA, and the V and J calls and clone size come from that table. Among 60,000 to 95,000 clones listed, approximately 89% were seen once. Germline trimming cut 7 bases from V and 3 bases from J; bases unmatched to any gene: 10. Germline lookup yields CDR1 LNHDA and CDR2 SQIVND (reference sequence). The length of the CDR3 is 15 residues. The sequencing input was peripheral blood. This sequence joins TRBV19 and TRBJ2-3, with 7 nucleotides matching TRBD1. The clonotype comes from a human donor in a cohort sampled during active COVID-19. DNA of the CDR3: TGTGCCAGTAACCGGAGAGGGGGCGAAACAGATACGCAGTATTTT. Its translation: CASNRRGGETDTQYF. Full variable domain (rest looked up from reference TRBV19 and TRBJ2-3): DGGITQSPKYLFRKEGQNVTLSCEQNLNHDAMYWYRQDPGQGLRLIYYSQIVNDFQKGDIAEGYSVSREKKESFPLTVTSAQKNPTAFYLCASNRRGGETDTQYFGPGTRLTVL.